Listed below are T cell receptor beta chains from one sample, sequenced in a study of blood T cell repertoires in COVID-19. The data were produced by immunoSEQ multiplex PCR, yet TCRdb's version contains in-frame clones alone and is incomplete. The sample includes 410,000 or so clones, about nine tenths of them seen just once. What was sequenced was peripheral blood. Receptors originate from a woman aged 25 to 45 with active or convalescent COVID-19. CDR3s include the opening cysteine and the closing phenylalanine or tryptophan. A D gene is named only where the DNA matches it firmly. Size is omitted from some rows. Given values are once, few, many or a class for expanded clones.

D,size,V,J,length,CDR3,DNA
-,-,TRBV13,TRBJ1-6,14,CASSQQGGLSPLHF,TGTGCCAGCAGCCAACAGGGCGGGCTTTCACCCCTCCACTTT
-,-,TRBV10-1,TRBJ2-3,16,CASSEFQSGREDTQYF,TGCGCCAGCAGTGAATTTCAAAGCGGGCGGGAAGATACGCAGTATTTT
-,-,TRBV5-5,TRBJ1-5,14,CASSRGGFDQPQHF,TGTGCCAGCAGCCGGGGGGGTTTTGATCAGCCCCAGCATTTT
-,-,TRBV10-2,TRBJ1-1,13,CASSGAPRAEAFF,TGCGCCAGCAGTGGGGCCCCGAGGGCTGAAGCTTTCTTT
-,-,TRBV6-4,TRBJ1-1,13,CASSQDSLTEAFF,TGTGCCAGCAGTCAGGACAGTCTTACTGAAGCTTTCTTT
TRBD1,-,TRBV7-9,TRBJ1-1,14,CASSFTGQGTEAFF,TGTGCCAGCAGCTTTACCGGACAGGGGACTGAAGCTTTCTTT
-,-,TRBV5-6,TRBJ1-5,17,CASSLAVTGHNNQPQHF,TGTGCCAGCAGCTTGGCCGTGACAGGCCATAATAATCAGCCCCAGCATTTT
-,-,TRBV29-1,TRBJ1-1,13,CSVVTEMNTEAFF,TGCAGCGTTGTCACAGAAATGAACACTGAAGCTTTCTTT
TRBD1,-,TRBV29-1,TRBJ1-1,13,CSATGGLNTEAFF,TGCAGCGCGACAGGGGGGCTGAACACTGAAGCTTTCTTT
-,-,TRBV6-5,TRBJ1-4,15,CASSYSEATNEKLFF,TGTGCCAGCAGTTACTCTGAGGCAACTAATGAAAAACTGTTTTTT
TRBD1,-,TRBV18,TRBJ1-2,15,CASSPYQGGNYGYTF,TGTGCCAGCTCACCTTACCAGGGGGGTAACTATGGCTACACCTTC
TRBD1,many,TRBV6-5,TRBJ1-6,15,CASSIRTGDNSPLHF,TGTGCCAGCAGTATCCGGACAGGCGATAATTCACCCCTCCACTTT
-,-,TRBV11-2,TRBJ1-5,17,CASSLASGTISNQPQHF,TGTGCCAGCAGCTTAGCTTCCGGGACTATTAGCAATCAGCCCCAGCATTTT
-,-,TRBV6-5,TRBJ1-5,15,CASSLALGGDQPQHF,TGTGCCAGCAGCCTCGCTCTGGGGGGTGACCAGCCCCAGCATTTT
-,-,TRBV5-5,TRBJ1-1,13,CASSNQGMTEAFF,TGTGCCAGCAGCAATCAGGGTATGACTGAAGCTTTCTTT
TRBD2,-,TRBV5-4,TRBJ2-3,17,CASSGGGPGFTKDTQYF,TGTGCCAGCAGTGGGGGAGGGCCCGGGTTCACAAAAGATACGCAGTATTTT
TRBD2,-,TRBV10-3,TRBJ2-7,13,CAISDSSGREQYF,TGTGCCATCAGTGACTCTAGCGGGCGGGAGCAGTACTTC
-,-,TRBV6-5,TRBJ2-7,15,CASSPTGAGVYEQYF,TGTGCCAGCAGTCCCACCGGCGCGGGCGTCTACGAGCAGTACTTC
TRBD2,-,TRBV7-6,TRBJ2-3,15,CASSFWRGETDTQYF,TGTGCCAGCAGCTTTTGGCGGGGGGAAACAGATACGCAGTATTTT